Shown below are 7 T cell receptor beta chains from a single sample sequenced in a study of neurological immune-mediated disorders. TCRdb analysed the 5' RACE reads with MiXCR anew, one entry per CDR3 protein. The profile shows about 60,000 distinct CDR3 sequences, around 3.9% of them singletons. The sequencing input was PBMCs. These receptors all stem from a man aged 25-40 years with multiple sclerosis.

The sample holds many counts of this clonotype. This chain connects TRBV12-3 or TRBV12-4 to TRBJ2-1; 11 nucleotides line up with TRBD1. This CDR3 contains 13 residues. V was pared by 5 bases and J by 7 bases, with 1 base of the junction left unmatched. As DNA, the CDR3 is TGTGCCAGCAGTCGGGACAGGGGGAATGAGCAGTTCTTC. Translating it yields CASSRDRGNEQFF.

This clonotype showed up many times. This chain links TRBV9 with TRBJ2-1; the D is unclear. Germline CDR1 is SGDLS and CDR2 is YYNGEE. This CDR3 is 15 amino acids long. Trimming shortened V by 2 bases and J by 8 bases, and 17 bases separated the two germline ends. CDR3 protein: CASSVDPPSGDEQFF. CDR3 DNA sequence: TGTGCCAGCAGCGTGGACCCCCCCTCTGGGGATGAGCAGTTCTTC.

The V gene is TRBV27, the J gene TRBJ1-4; a weak D match, TRBD1 (6 bases). CDR3 size: 15 residues. V was clipped by 5 bases and J by 3 bases, with 13 bases between them. The germline V gene encodes CDR1 MNHEY and CDR2 SMNVEV (reference sequence). The chain's CDR3 is CASSAQGHANEKLFF. The CDR3 DNA follows: TGTGCCAGCAGTGCTCAGGGGCATGCTAATGAAAAACTGTTTTTT.

This clonotype was observed many times. The rearrangement joins TRBV20-1 to TRBJ1-4; perhaps TRBD1 as D (5 bases). V was pared by 0 bases and J by 6 bases, with 14 bases between. Germline lookup yields CDR1 DFQATT and CDR2 SNEGSKA (reference sequence). This CDR3 comprises 15 residues. The CDR3: CSARDHSRGDEKLFF. CDR3 nucleotides: TGCAGTGCTAGAGACCATTCCCGGGGGGATGAAAAACTGTTTTTT.

This clonotype has a count of ten or more. The rearrangement links TRBV19 to TRBJ1-5; TRBD1 is a possible D gene (5 bases). V lost 4 bases and J 4 bases, leaving 11 bases between the germline ends. Germline loops: CDR1 LNHDA, CDR2 SQIVND (reference sequence). The CDR3 has 14 residues. CDR3 DNA: TGTGCCAGTAGTACCCTCGGGGCGAATCAGCCCCAGCATTTT. This encodes CASSTLGANQPQHF.

This clonotype was counted at least ten times. The chain couples TRBV20-1 to TRBJ2-4, with D tentatively TRBD1 (6 bases). Germline V gene lookup returns CDR1 DFQATT and CDR2 SNEGSKA (reference sequence). There are 14 residues in the CDR3. V dropped 5 bases and J dropped 7 bases, with 18 bases sitting between them. CDR3 sequence reads: CSAPMSQGKNIQYF. The CDR3 nucleotides are TGCAGTGCTCCAATGAGTCAGGGGAAGAACATTCAGTACTTC.

This clonotype was recorded at least ten times. This chain connects TRBV6-6 to TRBJ2-1; TRBD2 aligns across 11 bases. The length of the CDR3 is 14 residues. V was pared by 8 bases and J by 3 bases, with 3 bases of the junction left unmatched. The germline V gene encodes CDR1 MNHNY and CDR2 SVGAGI (reference sequence). The DNA for the CDR3 is TGTGCCAGCGCCGGGACTAGCGGCTACAATGAGCAGTTCTTC. This codes for CASAGTSGYNEQFF.